Below, 29 T cell receptor beta chains from the same sample are listed, as sequenced in a study of beta chain features in type 1 diabetes. Study-wide points: The study found moderately but significantly shorter TCRB CDR3s in all four CD4+ subsets of Type 1 diabetes patients.

Their recognized antigens are unknown. What was sequenced were expressed TCRB transcripts, since all of the isolated RNA had been reverse transcribed. Sequencing used immunoSEQ multiplex PCR; TCRdb keeps in-frame clones, though not all of them. The sample consists of about 280,000 clones, approximately 15% of them appearing once. Sequencing was done on a sample of naive CD4+ T cells from blood. The receptors derive from a man aged 18-30 years with type 1 diabetes.

The chain uses TRBV9 and TRBJ2-1, with unresolved D. CDR1 and CDR2 (germline): SGDLS, YYNGEE. V was clipped by 0 bases and J by 1 base, with 8 bases between them. This CDR3 contains 15 residues. CDR3 in amino acids: CASSVGTVSYNEQFF. The CDR3 coding sequence is TGTGCCAGCAGCGTAGGTACGGTATCCTACAATGAGCAGTTCTTC.

The chain combines TRBV7-7 with TRBJ1-6; D remains ambiguous. Trimming cost V 5 bases and J 10 bases, with 12 bases left between them. Per germline, CDR1 SSHAT and CDR2 FNYEAQ (reference sequence). The CDR3 covers 13 residues. CDR3 protein: CASSLNIGSPLHF. Here the CDR3 DNA reads TGTGCCAGCAGCCTTAATATCGGGTCACCCCTCCACTTT.

This clone was seen more than once but under ten times. The genes are TRBV2 and TRBJ1-6; the match to TRBD1 covers 7 bases. The germline CDR1 and CDR2 sequences are SNHLY and FYNNEI. Trimming removed 6 bases from V and 12 bases from J; junction bases left unmatched: 5. The CDR3 totals 12 residues. The CDR3 is CASRDRYLPLHF. CDR3 bases: TGTGCCAGCAGGGACAGGTATCTACCCCTCCACTTT.

The rearrangement joins TRBV6-6 to TRBJ2-5; no definite D call. The CDR3 extends over 13 amino acids. Germline lookup yields CDR1 MNHNY and CDR2 SVGAGI (reference sequence). V was trimmed by 2 bases and J by 5 bases, leaving 9 bases between them. As DNA, the CDR3 is TGTGCCAGCAGTTACGGGCCATGGGAGACCCAGTACTTC. This translates into CASSYGPWETQYF.

This chain joins TRBV5-1 and TRBJ2-3, with a possible D match to TRBD2 (5 bases). Per the germline V gene, CDR1 is SGHRS and CDR2 is YFSETQ. Trimming took 4 bases from V and 3 from J, leaving 15 bases between them. The CDR3 has 15 amino acids. The CDR3 loop is CASSPGERRTDTQYF. CDR3 coding DNA: TGCGCCAGCAGCCCCGGGGAGCGGCGAACAGATACGCAGTATTTT. The full variable domain, with the rest looked up from reference TRBV5-1 and TRBJ2-3, is KAGVTQTPRYLIKTRGQQVTLSCSPISGHRSVSWYQQTPGQGLQFLFEYFSETQRNKGNFPGRFSGRQFSNSRSEMNVSTLELGDSALYLCASSPGERRTDTQYFGPGTRLTVL.

The chain has TRBV27 and TRBJ2-7; TRBD1 matches at 8 bases. Trimming cost V 2 bases and J 0 bases; bases outside gene matches: 3. CDR1 MNHEY and CDR2 SMNVEV come from the germline V gene (reference sequence). The CDR3 consists of 15 residues. The CDR3 nucleotides are TGTGCCAGCAGTTTAGACAGGGGCTACTCCTACGAGCAGTACTTC. Residues: CASSLDRGYSYEQYF.

This clone was found a few times. V usage is TRBV29-1 and J usage is TRBJ1-2, with D unresolved. V lost 5 bases to trimming and J lost 4 bases, with 17 bases between them. CDR1 is SQVTM, CDR2 ANQGSEA, per germline. The CDR3 consists of 14 residues. CDR3 residues: CSVLSREILYGYTF. The CDR3 DNA is TGCAGCGTTCTCAGTCGGGAGATACTCTATGGCTACACCTTC.

This rearrangement joins TRBV10-3 to TRBJ2-2; D not resolved. The CDR3 consists of 15 residues. V was shortened by 6 bases and J by 0 bases, with 11 bases between the two germline ends. CDR1 and CDR2 from the germline V gene are ENHRY and SYGVKD. The CDR3 nucleotides read TGTGCCATCAGGTCCGTAGTAGCGAACACCGGGGAGCTGTTTTTT. It is translated as CAIRSVVANTGELFF.

The rearrangement joins TRBV5-8 to TRBJ1-2; TRBD1 is a possible D gene (6 bases). In germline, CDR1 is SGHTS, CDR2 YDEGEE. This CDR3 has 16 residues. The V end was cut by 1 base, the J end by 8 bases, with 21 bases between. CDR3 residues: CASSLWAGDPPMGYTF. The CDR3 DNA sequence: TGTGCCAGCAGCTTGTGGGCAGGGGACCCCCCAATGGGCTACACCTTC. Drawing the rest from reference TRBV5-8 and TRBJ1-2, the complete variable domain is EAGVTQSPTHLIKTRGQQATLRCSPISGHTSVYWYQQALGLGLQFLLWYDEGEERNRGNFPPRFSGRQFPNYSSELNVNALELEDSALYLCASSLWAGDPPMGYTFGSGTRLTVV.

The rearrangement joins TRBV5-1 to TRBJ2-3; D perhaps matches TRBD2 (6 bases). Trimming left V 3 bases short and J 6 bases short, with 14 bases between. CDR1 and CDR2 from the germline V gene are SGHRS and YFSETQ. The CDR3 loop spans 14 amino acids. CDR3: CASSSGLPGDTQYF. CDR3 DNA sequence: TGCGCCAGCAGCTCGGGACTGCCTGGGGATACGCAGTATTTT.

This clone was seen a few times. The V call is TRBV9, the J call TRBJ2-3, with 9 bases fitting TRBD2. CDR1 and CDR2 (germline): SGDLS, YYNGEE. This CDR3 spans 18 amino acids. The J segment lost 6 bases and the V segment lost 4 bases, leaving 18 bases of the junction unmatched. CDR3 loop: CASSPPIAGVTSGDTQYF. The CDR3 DNA sequence: TGTGCCAGCAGCCCCCCCATAGCGGGGGTGACTTCGGGGGATACGCAGTATTTT.

This clone has more than one count but fewer than ten. V and J are TRBV4-3 and TRBJ2-2, with 7 bases that match TRBD1. The CDR3 spans 14 residues. Germline CDR1 and CDR2: LGHNA and YSLEER. J gave up 1 base and V 5 bases, and 1 base lay outside the gene matches. This CDR3 reads CASSYRGNTGELFF. The CDR3 DNA sequence: TGCGCCAGCAGCTACAGGGGGAACACCGGGGAGCTGTTTTTT.

This chain connects TRBV7-2 to TRBJ2-1; TRBD2 matches 7 bases. This CDR3 spans 15 amino acids. In germline, CDR1 is SGHTA, CDR2 FQGNSA. Trimming at V came to 0 bases and at J to 5 bases, leaving 4 bases not matched to a gene. Written as DNA, the CDR3 is TGTGCCAGCAGCTTAGCCCGGGGGGTCCACAATGAGCAGTTCTTC. Translated: CASSLARGVHNEQFF.

In DNA, the CDR3 is TGTGCCAGCAGCTTGGGACAGGAAGAGACCCAGTACTTC. Protein: CASSLGQEETQYF. The rearrangement uses TRBV5-5 and TRBJ2-5, with D perhaps TRBD1 (6 bases). V was shortened by 0 bases and J by 3 bases, with 6 bases between the two germline ends. Germline CDR1 is SGHKS and CDR2 is YYEKEE (reference sequence). This CDR3 has 13 amino acids.

This clone was counted only a few times. V and J are TRBV5-1 and TRBJ1-1, with 9 bases fitting TRBD1. The CDR3 spans 14 residues. After removal of 4 bases from V and 3 bases from J, the junction contained 4 bases not matched to a gene. The V gene's germline CDR1 is SGHRS and CDR2 YFSETQ. The CDR3: CASSTGGRDTEAFF. CDR3 DNA sequence: TGCGCCAGCAGCACAGGGGGCAGGGACACTGAAGCTTTCTTT.

V usage is TRBV5-4 and J usage is TRBJ2-7; a possible D gene is TRBD1 (6 bases). Germline CDR1 and CDR2: SGHNT and YYREEE (reference sequence). Trimming took off 0 bases at V and 6 bases at J, with 16 bases between the two ends. The CDR3 consists of 15 residues. CDR3 in DNA: TGTGCCAGCAGCTTGGATCTTCGGACAGAAGGCGAGCAGTACTTC. Its protein product is CASSLDLRTEGEQYF.

A single count supports this clone. At one end the junction does not follow the germline gene, possibly because of a read error. The chain links TRBV30 to TRBJ1-5; D not resolved. The CDR3 is made up of 13 amino acids. CDR1 and CDR2 (germline): GTSNPN, SVGIG (reference sequence). The CDR3 DNA sequence: TGTACCTGGAGTGTGGTGGGAGCTCAGCCCCAGCATTTT. It is translated as CTWSVVGAQPQHF.

This chain joins TRBV5-1 and TRBJ1-2; tentative D call: TRBD1 (5 bases). The CDR3 is 15 residues long. V was trimmed by 0 bases and J by 2 bases, leaving 11 bases between them. Germline CDR1 and CDR2: SGHRS and YFSETQ. DNA for the CDR3: TGCGCCAGCAGCTTGGCGGGGGGGATCAACTATGGCTACACCTTC. This translates into CASSLAGGINYGYTF.

The chain has TRBV28 and TRBJ2-1, with D unresolved. CDR1 is MDHEN, CDR2 SYDVKM, per germline. The ends were cut back, 4 bases at V and 6 bases at J, with 13 bases in the middle. The CDR3 covers 14 residues. The chain's CDR3 is CASSSPHGSNEQFF. The CDR3 DNA sequence: TGTGCCAGCAGTTCCCCCCATGGCAGCAATGAGCAGTTCTTC.

The chain combines TRBV30 with TRBJ1-2; the match to TRBD1 covers 7 bases. The CDR3 sequence is 13 residues long. The V gene's germline CDR1 is GTSNPN and CDR2 SVGIG (reference sequence). V trimming: 5 bases; J trimming: 4 bases; junction bases outside the gene matches: 7. DNA of the CDR3: TGTGCCTGGCGGACAGGTCAGGGCTATGGCTACACCTTC. This gives the protein CAWRTGQGYGYTF.

This clone has a handful of counts. The chain uses TRBV30 and TRBJ1-2, with D possibly matching TRBD1 (6 bases). V was pared by 2 bases and J by 1 base, with 17 bases between. There are 16 residues in the CDR3. Germline loops: CDR1 GTSNPN, CDR2 SVGIG (reference sequence). CDR3 residues: CAWSLAGVPSNYGYTF. DNA of the CDR3: TGTGCCTGGAGTCTGGCAGGGGTTCCCAGTAACTATGGCTACACCTTC.

The gene calls are TRBV28 and TRBJ2-1; 9 nucleotides line up with TRBD1. Germline trimming cut 6 bases from V and 4 bases from J; bases unmatched to any gene: 13. This CDR3 has 17 amino acids. Germline lookup yields CDR1 MDHEN and CDR2 SYDVKM. The CDR3 coding sequence is TGTGCCAGCAGGGAAACCGGTGGGACAGGGTCTTACAATGAGCAGTTCTTC. Translating gives CASRETGGTGSYNEQFF.

This clone has a handful of counts. The chain employs TRBV11-2 and TRBJ1-1; the D is unclear. This CDR3 region has 13 residues. The germline V and J ends were trimmed by 2 bases and 1 base, with 5 bases remaining between them. Germline CDR1 SGHAT, CDR2 FQNNGV. The CDR3 nucleotides read TGTGCCAGCAGCTTACGGGGGAACACTGAAGCTTTCTTT. Protein: CASSLRGNTEAFF.

The chain links TRBV7-2 to TRBJ2-3, with TRBD2 identical over 8 bases. CDR1 is SGHTA and CDR2 is FQGNSA in the germline V gene. The CDR3 covers 17 residues. V shed 4 bases and J 1 base; nucleotides not matched to a gene: 10. In nucleotides, the CDR3 is TGTGCCAGCAGCTCGTCGACTAGCGCCTTTCGCACAGATACGCAGTATTTT. Amino acids: CASSSSTSAFRTDTQYF.

The chain recombines TRBV5-6 with TRBJ1-2; D remains ambiguous. Germline-derived CDR1 and CDR2 are SGHDT and YYEEEE. This CDR3 comprises 12 residues. The V end was cut by 0 bases, the J end by 7 bases, with 7 bases between. CDR3 protein: CASSLATAGYTF. The CDR3 bases are TGTGCCAGCAGCTTGGCGACTGCTGGCTACACCTTC. Full variable domain (outside the CDR3, taken from reference TRBV5-6 and TRBJ1-2): DAGVTQSPTHLIKTRGQQVTLRCSPKSGHDTVSWYQQALGQGPQFIFQYYEEEERQRGNFPDRFSGHQFPNYSSELNVNALLLGDSALYLCASSLATAGYTFGSGTRLTVV.

The chain uses TRBV28 and TRBJ2-7, with TRBD1 matching over 8 bases. Germline V CDR1 and CDR2: MDHEN, SYDVKM. V was pared by 6 bases and J by 3 bases, with 10 bases of the junction left unmatched. The CDR3 length is 15 residues. Here the CDR3 reads CASSSPGTGHYEQYF. DNA of the CDR3: TGTGCCAGCAGCTCCCCCGGGACAGGACACTACGAGCAGTACTTC.

The rearrangement uses TRBV5-1 and TRBJ1-1; 9 bases map to TRBD1. With V trimmed by 5 bases and J by 6 bases, 8 bases remained unmatched. CDR3 size: 14 residues. CDR1 is SGHRS, CDR2 YFSETQ, per germline. CDR3 bases: TGCGCCAGCAGGTCACAGGGGGCGGCGTCTGAAGCTTTCTTT. Its protein product is CASRSQGAASEAFF.

This clone appeared a few times. J is TRBJ2-1 and V is TRBV28, with D hard to call. Trimming stripped 5 bases from V and 7 bases from J, with 12 bases between. Looked up from germline, CDR1 is MDHEN and CDR2 is SYDVKM. The CDR3 contains 13 residues. The CDR3, as DNA: TGTGCCAGCAGTCCTAGGATACGGAATGAGCAGTTCTTC. Its protein is CASSPRIRNEQFF.

CDR3 sequence reads: CASSNPASGSYEQYF. CDR3 coding DNA: TGTGCCAGCAGCAACCCCGCTAGCGGGAGCTACGAGCAGTACTTC. The rearrangement uses TRBV28 and TRBJ2-7; TRBD2 matches 10 bases. Germline values: CDR1 MDHEN, CDR2 SYDVKM. Trimming at V came to 6 bases and at J to 3 bases, leaving 8 bases not matched to a gene. The CDR3 is 15 residues long.